This TCR beta chain was recovered during a study of blood T cell repertoires in COVID-19. V trimming: 3 bases; J trimming: 9 bases; junction bases outside the gene matches: 4. The CDR3 length is 14 residues. The germline gives CDR1 LNHDA, CDR2 SQIVND (reference sequence). This clone was detected only a few times. In the authors' methods: Quantification of nucleated cells was approximated via reference gene primer amplification. Produced via immunoSEQ multiplex PCR; TCRdb's table is partial and in-frame only. Clone size and V and J calls were adopted from that table, with D and trimming inferred from the DNA. Here the sample spans about 75,000 clones, approximately 74% being singletons.

The origin of this receptor is a human donor with acute or convalescent COVID-19. The donor label of this sample is uncertain. Material for sequencing was peripheral blood. The V call is TRBV19, the J call TRBJ1-6; 8 bases are a match to TRBD1. The DNA of the CDR3 is TGTGCCAGTAGTATCAACAGGGGGGTTTCACCCCTCCACTTT. It specifies CASSINRGVSPLHF.